One sample yielded the 25 T cell receptor beta chains listed below, sequenced in a study of cytomegalovirus exposure and HLA in healthy donors. Only in-frame clones appear in the TCRdb table, and some are missing; sequencing was by immunoSEQ multiplex PCR. Of 300,000 or so clones in the sample, approximately 91% were seen once. The sample taken for sequencing was PBMCs. The receptors were sampled from a man aged 25-45 years in good health and CMV-seronegative.

This clone has only one observation. Other DNA sequences from this sample encode an identical CDR3 as well. This chain connects TRBV5-1 to TRBJ2-7; D is uncertain. Germline values: CDR1 SGHRS, CDR2 YFSETQ. Deletions cut 0 bases from V and 3 bases from J, with 10 bases between. This CDR3 is built from 14 residues. For the CDR3, the DNA is TGCGCCAGCAGCTTGGACGGCGGTATCTACGAGCAGTACTTC. Its translation: CASSLDGGIYEQYF.

This chain links TRBV2 with TRBJ1-5, with D perhaps TRBD1 (6 bases). The length of the CDR3 is 13 residues. Per germline, CDR1 SNHLY and CDR2 FYNNEI. V shed 6 bases and J shed 9 bases, with 15 bases lying between them. The CDR3 here is CASSADRLRPQHF. CDR3 in DNA: TGTGCCAGCAGCGCAGACAGGCTGCGGCCCCAGCATTTT. Using reference TRBV2 and TRBJ1-5 for the parts outside the CDR3, the full variable domain is EPEVTQTPSHQVTQMGQEVILRCVPISNHLYFYWYRQILGQKVEFLVSFYNNEISEKSEIFDDQFSVERPDGSNFTLKIRSTKLEDSAMYFCASSADRLRPQHFGDGTRLSIL.

V and J are TRBV6-1 and TRBJ1-2; 7 positions match TRBD1. After removal of 5 bases from V and 5 bases from J, the junction contained 8 bases not matched to a gene. Per the germline V gene, CDR1 is MNHNS and CDR2 is SASEGT. The CDR3 is 14 residues long. CDR3 DNA sequence: TGTGCCAGCAGTCCAGACAGGGCGGGGTATGGCTACACCTTC. It encodes CASSPDRAGYGYTF.

With respect to this clone: This specimen includes other DNA sequences encoding the same CDR3. The chain employs TRBV7-2 and TRBJ2-2; 11 bases agree with TRBD2. The CDR3 extends over 17 amino acids. Germline CDR1 reads SGHTA; CDR2 reads FQGNSA. V shed 1 base, J shed 2 bases, and the junction held 3 bases outside the gene matches. The CDR3 DNA follows: TGTGCCAGCAGCTTAGGCCTAGCGGGGGGTAACACCGGGGAGCTGTTTTTT. It translates to CASSLGLAGGNTGELFF.

Points on this clone: It may be a read error: a sequence one base away is much more abundant. The CDR3 sequence is CASSLDSYNSPLHF. CDR3 nucleotide sequence: TGTGCCAGCAGCTTAGACAGCTATAATTCACCCCTCCACTTT. The gene calls are TRBV7-6 and TRBJ1-6; D is ambiguous. The V gene lost 1 base and the J gene lost 3 bases, with 4 bases spanning the gap. CDR3 length equals 14 residues. Per the germline V gene, CDR1 is SGHVS and CDR2 is FNYEAQ.

The CDR3 coding sequence is TGTGCCAGTAGTATACCGGGTTTGTCCTACGAGCAGTACTTC. Translating gives CASSIPGLSYEQYF. The rearrangement joins TRBV19 to TRBJ2-7; the D is unclear. Germline V gene lookup returns CDR1 LNHDA and CDR2 SQIVND (reference sequence). This CDR3 contains 14 residues. V was cut by 2 bases and J by 1 base, with 9 bases left in between.

The rearrangement uses TRBV2 and TRBJ1-2; 12 bases fit TRBD1. Germline V lookup: CDR1 SNHLY, CDR2 FYNNEI. The CDR3 is 15 residues long. J was trimmed by 7 bases and V by 10 bases; bases with no gene match: 13. As DNA, the CDR3 is TGTGCCACCAGATTTCCGGGACAGGGGGCGACTGGCTACACCTTC. Translating gives CATRFPGQGATGYTF.

J is TRBJ1-4 and V is TRBV6-1; possibly TRBD1 for D (6 bases). This CDR3 is 16 amino acids long. Trimming cost V 0 bases and J 4 bases, with 12 bases left between them. Germline values: CDR1 MNHNS, CDR2 SASEGT. Here the CDR3 DNA reads TGTGCCAGCAGTGAAGCTCCAGGGGCGATTAATGAAAAACTGTTTTTT. This gives the protein CASSEAPGAINEKLFF.

In DNA, the CDR3 is TGTGCCAGCAGCCCTCTAGCGGGGGGTTCGGCCTACGAGCAGTACTTC. Its protein is CASSPLAGGSAYEQYF. The gene calls are TRBV14 and TRBJ2-7; 11 nucleotides agree with TRBD2. The CDR3 extends over 16 amino acids. The V and J ends lost 4 bases and 2 bases, in that order; junction bases with no gene match: 7. Per germline, CDR1 SGHDN and CDR2 FVKESK.

The V and J genes are TRBV25-1 and TRBJ1-2; D unresolved. Germline V gene sequence: CDR1 MGHDK, CDR2 SYGVNS. The CDR3 runs 14 residues. V was pared by 1 base and J by 5 bases, with 11 bases between. The CDR3 sequence is CASSESEELYGYTF. CDR3 DNA sequence: TGTGCCAGCAGTGAATCCGAGGAATTATATGGCTACACCTTC.

The rearrangement uses TRBV2 and TRBJ1-3; 7 nucleotides align to TRBD1. The J segment lost 4 bases and the V segment lost 7 bases, leaving 7 bases of the junction unmatched. This CDR3 spans 14 amino acids. The germline V gene has CDR1 SNHLY and CDR2 FYNNEI. Here the CDR3 reads CASTTGVGGNTIYF. DNA of the CDR3: TGTGCCAGCACCACAGGGGTAGGAGGAAACACCATATATTTT. Full variable domain (remainder filled in from reference TRBV2 and TRBJ1-3): EPEVTQTPSHQVTQMGQEVILRCVPISNHLYFYWYRQILGQKVEFLVSFYNNEISEKSEIFDDQFSVERPDGSNFTLKIRSTKLEDSAMYFCASTTGVGGNTIYFGEGSWLTVV.

V is TRBV7-9 and J is TRBJ2-3; D may be TRBD2 (5 bases). This CDR3 has 16 amino acids. Trimming removed 2 bases at V and 7 bases at J, with 19 bases between. From germline, CDR1 is SEHNR and CDR2 FQNEAQ (reference sequence). The CDR3 loop is CASSLIVGELGYTQYF. The CDR3 nucleotides read TGTGCCAGCAGCTTAATCGTCGGGGAGCTCGGATATACGCAGTATTTT.

This chain joins TRBV7-2 and TRBJ1-2; the D gene is possibly TRBD1 (5 bases). The CDR3 length is 14 residues. V shed 4 bases and J shed 4 bases, with 13 bases lying between them. CDR1 is SGHTA, CDR2 FQGNSA, per germline. CDR3 DNA: TGTGCCAGCAGCTACTTGACAGATTCCTATGGCTACACCTTC. Translation: CASSYLTDSYGYTF.

The chain links TRBV4-2 to TRBJ1-2; D not resolved. This CDR3 region has 13 residues. CDR1 is LGHNA, CDR2 YNFKEQ, per germline. V was shortened by 0 bases and J by 4 bases, with 6 bases between the two germline ends. This CDR3 is CASSQDTSYGYTF. The CDR3 DNA reads as TGTGCCAGCAGCCAAGACACATCCTATGGCTACACCTTC.

The chain is built from TRBV7-2 and TRBJ1-6; D is unresolved. The germline V gene encodes CDR1 SGHTA and CDR2 FQGNSA. The V gene lost 7 bases and the J gene lost 10 bases, with 17 bases spanning the gap. The CDR3 consists of 14 residues. The chain's CDR3 is CASNLEVPVSPLHF. CDR3 nucleotide sequence: TGTGCCAGCAACCTAGAAGTTCCGGTATCACCCCTCCACTTT.

V is TRBV5-1 and J is TRBJ2-5; 9 bases fit TRBD1. The CDR3 is 18 residues long. Germline trimming cut 2 bases from V and 4 bases from J; bases unmatched to any gene: 15. Germline lookup yields CDR1 SGHRS and CDR2 YFSETQ. The CDR3 sequence: CASSLRTHGTGTRETQYF. CDR3 bases: TGCGCCAGCAGCTTACGCACCCATGGGACAGGGACGCGAGAGACCCAGTACTTC.

The chain carries TRBV5-5 and TRBJ1-5, with a possible D match to TRBD1 (6 bases). Per germline, CDR1 SGHKS and CDR2 YYEKEE (reference sequence). The CDR3 is 14 residues long. The ends were cut back, 2 bases at V and 4 bases at J, with 10 bases in the middle. CDR3 DNA sequence: TGTGCCAGCAGCTTTTGGGACACGAATCAGCCCCAGCATTTT. Its translation is CASSFWDTNQPQHF. The full variable domain, in which reference TRBV5-5 and TRBJ1-5 provide the parts outside the CDR3, is DAGVTQSPTHLIKTRGQQVTLRCSPISGHKSVSWYQQVLGQGPQFIFQYYEKEERGRGNFPDRFSARQFPNYSSELNVNALLLGDSALYLCASSFWDTNQPQHFGDGTRLSIL.

The rearrangement links TRBV6-1 to TRBJ2-5, with 9 bases matching TRBD2. J was trimmed by 2 bases and V by 6 bases; bases with no gene match: 7. The CDR3 loop spans 15 amino acids. CDR1 is MNHNS, CDR2 SASEGT, per germline. This chain's CDR3 is CASRRGGASQETQYF. DNA for the CDR3: TGTGCCAGCAGACGCGGGGGGGCGAGTCAAGAGACCCAGTACTTC.

The chain recombines TRBV6-5 with TRBJ1-5; 8 bases agree with TRBD1. The CDR3 loop spans 16 amino acids. V lost 4 bases, J lost 7 bases, and 12 bases stayed unmatched. Germline CDR1 reads MNHEY; CDR2 reads SVGAGI. The CDR3: CASSFSLTGAVQPQHF. The CDR3 DNA follows: TGTGCCAGCAGTTTCTCCCTGACAGGGGCAGTGCAGCCCCAGCATTTT.

The J gene is TRBJ1-3, the V gene TRBV5-1; D is uncertain. Trimming took off 7 bases at V and 0 bases at J, with 8 bases between the two ends. CDR1 SGHRS and CDR2 YFSETQ come from the germline V gene. CDR3 length: 13 amino acids. The CDR3 DNA reads TGCGCCAGCGCGGCGTACTCTGGAAACACCATATATTTT. It codes for CASAAYSGNTIYF.

The rearrangement uses TRBV27 and TRBJ1-6; 8 bases map to TRBD1. This CDR3 comprises 16 residues. Per the germline V gene, CDR1 is MNHEY and CDR2 is SMNVEV (reference sequence). V shed 2 bases, J shed 6 bases, and the junction held 6 bases outside the gene matches. In DNA form, the CDR3 reads TGTGCCAGCAGTTTAACGCAGGGGGCGCGTAATTCACCCCTCCACTTT. Translated: CASSLTQGARNSPLHF.

V is TRBV7-2 and J is TRBJ1-5; 8 bases line up with TRBD1. Germline values: CDR1 SGHTA, CDR2 FQGNSA. The CDR3 sequence is 15 residues long. Trimming took 5 bases from V and 1 from J; bases not matched to a gene: 4. CDR3 DNA sequence: TGTGCCAGCAGCCGTCAGGGGGCAAGCAATCAGCCCCAGCATTTT. Protein sequence: CASSRQGASNQPQHF.

The chain is built from TRBV5-1 and TRBJ2-5; a weak D match, TRBD2 (5 bases). The V gene lost 4 bases and the J gene lost 3 bases, with 19 bases spanning the gap. Per the germline V gene, CDR1 is SGHRS and CDR2 is YFSETQ. This CDR3 region has 16 residues. The CDR3 loop is CASSPVPGLREETQYF. The CDR3 DNA is TGCGCCAGCAGCCCTGTCCCAGGACTTAGAGAAGAGACCCAGTACTTC.

The V and J genes are TRBV7-9 and TRBJ2-1; tentatively, D is TRBD2 (6 bases). Germline V gives CDR1 SEHNR, CDR2 FQNEAQ (reference sequence). V lost 2 bases to trimming and J lost 8 bases, with 7 bases between them. CDR3 size: 12 residues. The CDR3 sequence: CASSLPSDEQFF. Here the CDR3 DNA reads TGTGCCAGCAGCTTACCTAGCGATGAGCAGTTCTTC.

The V and J genes are TRBV18 and TRBJ1-1; 7 nucleotides match TRBD1. The trim removed 2 bases at V and 0 bases at J, leaving 9 bases unmatched. This CDR3 region has 17 residues. CDR1 KGHSH and CDR2 LQKENI come from the germline V gene. The CDR3 nucleotides are TGTGCCAGCTCACCATTCAGGGGGAATACCATGAACACTGAAGCTTTCTTT. As protein: CASSPFRGNTMNTEAFF.